This is a list of T cell receptor beta chains from one sample in a study of cytomegalovirus exposure and HLA in healthy donors. The protocol was immunoSEQ multiplex PCR, while the TCRdb copy is restricted to in-frame clones and leaves out a portion. In the table there are roughly 160,000 clones, just under 80% of which are singletons. Sequenced sample: PBMCs. These receptors were collected from a woman aged 45 to 65 in good health and CMV-seropositive. Both conserved end residues are part of each CDR3. The D gene is left open where the match is weak. Clone size is shown for a subset of rows, as once, few, many or a class of expanded clone.

size: .; D: TRBD2; J: TRBJ2-3; V: TRBV6-1; DNA: TGTGCCAGCAGTGAAAGCGGGGGGGCGGGTGCAGATACGCAGTATTTT; CDR3: CASSESGGAGADTQYF
size: .; D: TRBD1; J: TRBJ2-3; V: TRBV29-1; DNA: TGCAGCGGTAAATCCGGGACAGGGGGAGATACGCAGTATTTT; CDR3: CSGKSGTGGDTQYF
size: .; D: .; J: TRBJ2-7; V: TRBV18; DNA: TGTGCCAGCTCACCCCGGGACAATTCCTACGAGCAGTACTTC; CDR3: CASSPRDNSYEQYF
size: .; D: .; J: TRBJ1-5; V: TRBV19; DNA: TGTGCCAGTAACCCCCCGGGTAGGCCCCAGCATTTT; CDR3: CASNPPGRPQHF
size: .; D: TRBD1; J: TRBJ1-1; V: TRBV2; DNA: TGTGCCAGCAGCACAGACAGGGATACTGAAGCTTTCTTT; CDR3: CASSTDRDTEAFF
size: .; D: .; J: TRBJ1-1; V: TRBV5-1; DNA: TGCGCCAGCAGCTTGGAAAGGGACTACCCTGAAGCTTTCTTT; CDR3: CASSLERDYPEAFF
size: many; D: .; J: TRBJ2-5; V: TRBV11-2; DNA: TGTGCCAGCAGCTCAATCCTCGGACAGAGGCACCAAGAGACCCAGTACTTC; CDR3: CASSSILGQRHQETQYF
size: .; D: .; J: TRBJ2-3; V: TRBV7-9; DNA: TGTGCCAGCAGCCAAACCGGAGACAGATCTAGCACAGATACGCAGTATTTT; CDR3: CASSQTGDRSSTDTQYF
size: .; D: TRBD1; J: TRBJ1-1; V: TRBV11-3; DNA: TGTGCCAGCAGCTTTACAGGGGGCTCTGAAGCTTTCTTT; CDR3: CASSFTGGSEAFF
size: .; D: TRBD2; J: TRBJ2-1; V: TRBV5-1; DNA: TGCGCCAGCAGCTTGAGCGGCGGGAGCTCCCGCAATGAGCAGTTCTTC; CDR3: CASSLSGGSSRNEQFF
size: .; D: .; J: TRBJ2-5; V: TRBV11-2; DNA: TGTGCCAGCAGCTTAAGGATCGGGAAAGAGACCCAGTACTTC; CDR3: CASSLRIGKETQYF
size: .; D: .; J: TRBJ1-3; V: TRBV29-1; DNA: TGCAGCGTTACAAACAGGGCCAGGGGAAACACCATATATTTT; CDR3: CSVTNRARGNTIYF
size: .; D: TRBD2; J: TRBJ2-5; V: TRBV11-2; DNA: TGTGCCAGCAGTCACGGACTAGCGGGGGGTCGGGAGACCCAGTACTTC; CDR3: CASSHGLAGGRETQYF
size: .; D: .; J: TRBJ2-3; V: TRBV5-6; DNA: TGTGCCAGCAGCTTGGAGGGGGGACAGCGCACAGATACGCAGTATTTT; CDR3: CASSLEGGQRTDTQYF
size: .; D: .; J: TRBJ2-2; V: TRBV6-1; DNA: TGTGCCAGCAGTCCTTTGACGAGGGTCGGGGAGCTGTTTTTT; CDR3: CASSPLTRVGELFF
size: .; D: TRBD2; J: TRBJ2-1; V: TRBV2; DNA: TGTGCCAGCAGTGAACGGCTAGCGGGTTTGTACAATGAGCAGTTCTTC; CDR3: CASSERLAGLYNEQFF
size: .; D: TRBD2; J: TRBJ2-3; V: TRBV15; DNA: TGTGCCACCAGCCGACTAGCGGCTAGCACAGATACGCAGTATTTT; CDR3: CATSRLAASTDTQYF
size: .; D: TRBD1; J: TRBJ2-2; V: TRBV10-3; DNA: TGTGCCATCAGTTCAGCATTGACAGGGTCGGGCACCGGGGAGCTGTTTTTT; CDR3: CAISSALTGSGTGELFF
size: .; D: .; J: TRBJ2-1; V: TRBV7-2; DNA: TGTGCCAGCAGCTTAAGAGTAACCAACTCCTACAATGAGCAGTTCTTC; CDR3: CASSLRVTNSYNEQFF
size: .; D: TRBD2; J: TRBJ2-7; V: TRBV9; DNA: TGTGCCAGCAGCGTAGACGCGGGAGGGACGAGAGAGCAGTACTTC; CDR3: CASSVDAGGTREQYF
size: few; D: .; J: TRBJ2-7; V: TRBV21-1; DNA: TGTGCCAGCAGCCGACCTAGGGGCCTTTACGAGCAGTACTTC; CDR3: CASSRPRGLYEQYF
size: once; D: TRBD2; J: TRBJ2-1; V: TRBV4-2; DNA: TGTGCCAGCAGCCAAGCCCCGGGGGGAGGGAACTACAATGAGCAGTTCTTC; CDR3: CASSQAPGGGNYNEQFF
size: few; D: TRBD2; J: TRBJ2-2; V: TRBV5-6; DNA: TGTGCCAGCAGCTTAAGACTAGCGGGGAACACCGGGGAGCTGTTTTTT; CDR3: CASSLRLAGNTGELFF
size: .; D: TRBD1; J: TRBJ1-2; V: TRBV18; DNA: TGTGCCAGCTCACCACCGGACAGGGGGGCGCGCTATGGCTACACCTTC; CDR3: CASSPPDRGARYGYTF
size: .; D: .; J: TRBJ1-3; V: TRBV7-9; DNA: TGTGCCAGCAGCGGGCGACAGCCCAGCTCTGGAAACACCATATATTTT; CDR3: CASSGRQPSSGNTIYF
size: .; D: TRBD1; J: TRBJ1-1; V: TRBV5-1; DNA: TGCGCCAGCAGTTCCGGGACAGGGTCCTTGAACACTGAAGCTTTCTTT; CDR3: CASSSGTGSLNTEAFF
size: few; D: TRBD1; J: TRBJ2-7; V: TRBV18; DNA: TGTGCCAGCTCACCCACCGGGACAGAGCCCTACGAGCAGTACTTC; CDR3: CASSPTGTEPYEQYF
size: .; D: TRBD1; J: TRBJ2-3; V: TRBV4-3; DNA: TGCGCCAGCAGCCAGGACAGGGCGGAGGCAGATACGCAGTATTTT; CDR3: CASSQDRAEADTQYF
size: few; D: TRBD1; J: TRBJ1-2; V: TRBV18; DNA: TGTGCCAGCTCACTTGTGACAGGGGCTAACTATGGCTACACCTTC; CDR3: CASSLVTGANYGYTF
size: .; D: .; J: TRBJ1-2; V: TRBV5-4; DNA: TGTGCCAGCAGCTCCATAAGCCTCTTAGGCTACACCTTC; CDR3: CASSSISLLGYTF
size: .; D: TRBD1; J: TRBJ1-1; V: TRBV6-1; DNA: TGTGCCAGCAGTGAGTTGAGGGGCAGGGGGCTGACTGAAGCTTTTTTT; CDR3: CASSELRGRGLTEAFF
size: .; D: .; J: TRBJ1-3; V: TRBV18; DNA: TGTGCCAGCTCACCAGGGGGCACGGACACCATATATTTT; CDR3: CASSPGGTDTIYF
size: few; D: TRBD1; J: TRBJ2-3; V: TRBV6-5; DNA: TGTGCCAGCAAGGGGGTGACAGGGTATCAGTATTTT; CDR3: CASKGVTGYQYF
size: few; D: .; J: TRBJ1-4; V: TRBV19; DNA: TGTGCCAGTACCCCGGGTGTGGGGCGAGATGAAAAACTGTTTTTT; CDR3: CASTPGVGRDEKLFF
size: .; D: TRBD1; J: TRBJ1-1; V: TRBV6-5; DNA: TGTGCCAGCACCCAGCAGGGGGCCGCTGAAGCTTTCTTT; CDR3: CASTQQGAAEAFF
size: .; D: TRBD1; J: TRBJ1-1; V: TRBV6-6; DNA: TGTGCCAGCAGTTGGCGGACAGGTGAAGCTTTCTTT; CDR3: CASSWRTGEAFF
size: few; D: TRBD1; J: TRBJ1-6; V: TRBV5-1; DNA: TGCGCCAGCAGCTTGGGGACAGGCAATAATTCACCCCTCCACTTT; CDR3: CASSLGTGNNSPLHF
size: .; D: .; J: TRBJ2-2; V: TRBV10-3; DNA: TGTGCCATCAGTCGCGGGGACGTGCAGACCACCGGGGAGCTGTTTTTT; CDR3: CAISRGDVQTTGELFF
size: .; D: TRBD2; J: TRBJ2-4; V: TRBV11-2; DNA: TGTGCCAGCAGCTCAACAGCGGGGGGAGACATTCAGTACTTC; CDR3: CASSSTAGGDIQYF
size: .; D: TRBD2; J: TRBJ2-5; V: TRBV5-1; DNA: TGCGCCAGCAGCTCTGGGACTAGCGGGAGGGCGTGGGAGACCCAGTACTTC; CDR3: CASSSGTSGRAWETQYF
size: .; D: .; J: TRBJ2-7; V: TRBV10-3; DNA: TGTGCCATCAGTGACCCAGCCCGGGGGACGCCTTCCTACGAGCAGTACTTC; CDR3: CAISDPARGTPSYEQYF
size: .; D: .; J: TRBJ2-5; V: TRBV9; DNA: TGTGCCAGCAGCGGAGGGAGGGGGAGGGAAGAGACCCAGTACTTC; CDR3: CASSGGRGREETQYF
size: .; D: .; J: TRBJ1-2; V: TRBV7-2; DNA: TGTGCCAGCAGCTTAGATGGGGCGAACTATGGCTACACCTTC; CDR3: CASSLDGANYGYTF
size: .; D: TRBD2; J: TRBJ2-7; V: TRBV4-3; DNA: TGCACCAGCAGCCAAGGGGGAGGGGGCGGGGGGGTTAGCGAGCAGTACTTC; CDR3: CTSSQGGGGGGVSEQYF
size: .; D: .; J: TRBJ1-1; V: TRBV5-6; DNA: TGTGCCAGCAGCTTCCAGAACACTGAAGCTTTCTTT; CDR3: CASSFQNTEAFF
size: .; D: TRBD2; J: TRBJ2-7; V: TRBV4-1; DNA: TGCGCCAGCAGCCAAGTGACTAGCGGTGCCTACGAGCAGTACTTC; CDR3: CASSQVTSGAYEQYF
size: .; D: TRBD1; J: TRBJ2-5; V: TRBV19; DNA: TGTGCCAGTAGTTGGGACAGGGGGCGTGAGGAGACCCAGTACTTC; CDR3: CASSWDRGREETQYF
size: .; D: .; J: TRBJ1-2; V: TRBV4-3; DNA: TGCGCCAGCAGCCAAGGTATTTCCCGCGGCTATGGCTACACCTTC; CDR3: CASSQGISRGYGYTF